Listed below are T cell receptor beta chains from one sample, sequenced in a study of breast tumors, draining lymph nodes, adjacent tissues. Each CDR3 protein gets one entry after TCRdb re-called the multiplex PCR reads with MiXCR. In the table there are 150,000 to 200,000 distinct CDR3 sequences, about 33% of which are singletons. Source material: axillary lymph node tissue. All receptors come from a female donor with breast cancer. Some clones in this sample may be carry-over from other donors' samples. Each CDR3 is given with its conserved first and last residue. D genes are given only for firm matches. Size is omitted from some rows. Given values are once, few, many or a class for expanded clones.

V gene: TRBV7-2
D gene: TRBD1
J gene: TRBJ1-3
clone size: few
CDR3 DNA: TGTGCCAGCAGCTTATGGGGGACAGGCAACTCTGGAAACCCCATATATTTT
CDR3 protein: CASSLWGTGNSGNPIYF

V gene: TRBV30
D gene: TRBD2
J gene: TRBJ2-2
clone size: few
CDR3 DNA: TGTGCCTGGAGCCCGGGGACTAGCGGGGTCCCGGGGGAGCTGTTTTTT
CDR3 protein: CAWSPGTSGVPGELFF

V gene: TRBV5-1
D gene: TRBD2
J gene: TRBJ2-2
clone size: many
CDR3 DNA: TGCGCCAGCAGCTTGGACGGGGGGGGCACCGGGGAGCTGTTTTTT
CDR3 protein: CASSLDGGGTGELFF

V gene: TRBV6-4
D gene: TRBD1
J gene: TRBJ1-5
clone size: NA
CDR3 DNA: TGTGCCAGCACCCGGGGGACAGGGGGCGTTCAGCCCCAGCATTTT
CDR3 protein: CASTRGTGGVQPQHF

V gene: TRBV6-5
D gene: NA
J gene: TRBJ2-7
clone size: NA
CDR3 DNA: TGTGCCAGCAGTTCCTCGGGGCAGACCTACGACCAGTACTTC
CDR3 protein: CASSSSGQTYDQYF

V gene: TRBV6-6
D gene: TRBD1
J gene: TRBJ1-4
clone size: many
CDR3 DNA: TGTGCCAGCAGTTACTCGGGACAGGCTGAAAAACTGTTTTTT
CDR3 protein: CASSYSGQAEKLFF

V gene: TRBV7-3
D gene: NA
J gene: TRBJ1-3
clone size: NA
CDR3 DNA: TGTGCCAGCAGCTTAACCGGGGGCTGGAACACCATATATTTT
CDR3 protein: CASSLTGGWNTIYF

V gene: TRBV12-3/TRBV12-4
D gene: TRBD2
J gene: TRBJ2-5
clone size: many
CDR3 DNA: TGTGCCAGCAGTTTAGTTCCAGCGGGAGAAGAGACCCAGTACTTC
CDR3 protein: CASSLVPAGEETQYF

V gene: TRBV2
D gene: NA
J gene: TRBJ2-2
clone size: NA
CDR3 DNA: TGTGCCAACAGTGAAGCACAGGGCCGGGGCACCGGGGAGCTGTTTTTT
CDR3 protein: CANSEAQGRGTGELFF

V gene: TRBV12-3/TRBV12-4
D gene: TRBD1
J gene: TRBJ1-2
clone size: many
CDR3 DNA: TGTGCCAGCAGCATCGGGACAGCCTATGGCTACACCTTC
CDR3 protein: CASSIGTAYGYTF

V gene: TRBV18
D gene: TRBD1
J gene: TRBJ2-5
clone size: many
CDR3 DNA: TGTGCCAGCTCACCCGGGGACAGGGTTGAGACCCAGTACTTC
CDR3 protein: CASSPGDRVETQYF

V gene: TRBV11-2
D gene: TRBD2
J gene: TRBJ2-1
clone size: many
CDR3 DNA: TGTGCCAGCAGCCCCGGCCTAGCGGGCAACAATGAGCAGTTCTTC
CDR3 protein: CASSPGLAGNNEQFF

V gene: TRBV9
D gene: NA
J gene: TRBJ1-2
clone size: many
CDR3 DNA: TGTGCCAGCAGCGTAGGGGGGAAGGTGGACTATGGCTACACCTTC
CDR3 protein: CASSVGGKVDYGYTF

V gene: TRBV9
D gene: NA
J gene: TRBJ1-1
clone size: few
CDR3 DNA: TGTGCCAGCAGCGTAGGAGGGGACACTGAAGCTTTCTTT
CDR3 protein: CASSVGGDTEAFF

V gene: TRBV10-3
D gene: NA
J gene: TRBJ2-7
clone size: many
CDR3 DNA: TGTGCCATCAGCCCTGGGTCTGGGTATGGATACGAGCAGTACTTC
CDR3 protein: CAISPGSGYGYEQYF

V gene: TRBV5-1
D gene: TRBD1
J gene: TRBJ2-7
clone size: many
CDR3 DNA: TGCGCCAGCAGCCAGGGACAGGGGATCTACGAGCAGTACTTC
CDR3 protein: CASSQGQGIYEQYF

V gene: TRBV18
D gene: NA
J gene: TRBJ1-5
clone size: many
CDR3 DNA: TGTGCCAGCTCACCAGGGGCGGATCAGCCCCAGCATTTT
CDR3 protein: CASSPGADQPQHF

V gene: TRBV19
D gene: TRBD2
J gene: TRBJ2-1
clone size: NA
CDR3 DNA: TGTGCCAGTAGTCCCCGGGGGGCTAGCGGGTACCCCCTATGGTTCTTC
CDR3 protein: CASSPRGASGYPLWFF

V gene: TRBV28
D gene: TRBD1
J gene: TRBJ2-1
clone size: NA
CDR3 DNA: TGTGCCAGCAGTCTCGCCGGGACAGGGATAGAACGTGAGCAGTTCTTC
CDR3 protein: CASSLAGTGIEREQFF

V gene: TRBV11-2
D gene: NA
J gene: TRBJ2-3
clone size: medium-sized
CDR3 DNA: TGTGCCAGCAGCGCCCTCACAGATACGCAGTATTTT
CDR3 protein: CASSALTDTQYF

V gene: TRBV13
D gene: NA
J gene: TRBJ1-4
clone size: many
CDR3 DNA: TGTGCCAGCAGCCCCGGGACGGGATATGAAAAACTGTTTTTT
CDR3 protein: CASSPGTGYEKLFF